This T cell receptor beta chain was identified in a study of blood T cells in healthy people across ages. The germline V and J ends were trimmed by 5 bases and 7 bases, with 20 bases remaining between them. This CDR3 comprises 16 residues. General study results and limits: Per million T cells, the diversity of TCR beta decreased roughly linearly as age advanced.

A J-beta primer mix and a sample-barcoded 5' primer were used in a second PCR of roughly 6 to 11 cycles. TCRdb ran MiXCR on the 5' RACE reads and lists one entry per CDR3 protein. The sample lists roughly 1.5 million distinct CDR3 sequences; about 45% were seen once. For this clonotype: Its antigen is still unknown.

The chain recombines TRBV12-3 or TRBV12-4 with TRBJ2-2; D is perhaps TRBD1 (6 bases). Sequences were obtained from blood. The source is a woman between 18 and 30 years old in good health. The CDR3 spells CASSIMTGNVNGELFF. The CDR3 coding sequence is TGTGCCAGCAGTATTATGACAGGAAACGTCAACGGGGAGCTGTTTTTT.